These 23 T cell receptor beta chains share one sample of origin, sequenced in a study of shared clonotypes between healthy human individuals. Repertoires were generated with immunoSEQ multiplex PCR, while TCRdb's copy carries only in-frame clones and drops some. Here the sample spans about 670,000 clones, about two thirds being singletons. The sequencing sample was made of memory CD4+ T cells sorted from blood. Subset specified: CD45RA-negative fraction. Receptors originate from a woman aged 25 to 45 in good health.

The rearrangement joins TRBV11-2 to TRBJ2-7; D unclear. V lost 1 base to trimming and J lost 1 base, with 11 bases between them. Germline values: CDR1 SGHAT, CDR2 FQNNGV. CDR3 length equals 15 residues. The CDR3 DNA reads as TGTGCCAGCAGCTTAGGGCCCCTAAAGTCCTACGAGCAGTACTTC. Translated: CASSLGPLKSYEQYF.

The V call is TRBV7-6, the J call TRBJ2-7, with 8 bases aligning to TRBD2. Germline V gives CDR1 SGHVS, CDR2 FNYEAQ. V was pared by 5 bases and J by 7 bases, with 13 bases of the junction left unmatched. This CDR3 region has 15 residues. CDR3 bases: TGTGCCAGCAGCCAACAAAGCGGGGGCTTGGGGGAGCAGTACTTC. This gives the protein CASSQQSGGLGEQYF.

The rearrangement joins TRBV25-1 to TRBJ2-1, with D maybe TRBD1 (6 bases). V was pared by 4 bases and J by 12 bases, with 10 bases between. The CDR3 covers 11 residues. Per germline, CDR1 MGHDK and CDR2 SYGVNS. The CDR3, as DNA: TGTGCCAGCAGTGGAATAGGGGGGCAGTTCTTC. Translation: CASSGIGGQFF.

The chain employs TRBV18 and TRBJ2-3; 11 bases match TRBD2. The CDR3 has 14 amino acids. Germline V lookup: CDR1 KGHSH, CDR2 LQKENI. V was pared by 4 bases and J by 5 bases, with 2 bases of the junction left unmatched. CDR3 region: CASSLGLAGDTQYF. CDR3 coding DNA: TGTGCCAGCTCACTCGGACTAGCGGGAGATACGCAGTATTTT.

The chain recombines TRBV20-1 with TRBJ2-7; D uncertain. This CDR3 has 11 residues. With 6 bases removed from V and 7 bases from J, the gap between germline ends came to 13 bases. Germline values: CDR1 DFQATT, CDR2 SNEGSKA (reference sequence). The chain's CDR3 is CSATTALEQYF. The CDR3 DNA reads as TGCAGTGCCACAACTGCGTTGGAGCAGTACTTC.

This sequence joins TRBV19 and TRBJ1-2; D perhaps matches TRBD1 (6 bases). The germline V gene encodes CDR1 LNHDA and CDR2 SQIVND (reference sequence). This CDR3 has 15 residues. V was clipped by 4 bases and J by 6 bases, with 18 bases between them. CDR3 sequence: CASSTGGAATHGYTF. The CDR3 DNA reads TGTGCCAGTAGTACTGGGGGCGCGGCCACCCATGGCTACACCTTC.

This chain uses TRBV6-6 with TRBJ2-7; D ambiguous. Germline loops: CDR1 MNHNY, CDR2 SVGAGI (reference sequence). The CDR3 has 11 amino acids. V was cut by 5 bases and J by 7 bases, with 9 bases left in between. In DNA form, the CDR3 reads TGTGCCAGCAGTAATAAAGGAGAGCAGTACTTC. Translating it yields CASSNKGEQYF.

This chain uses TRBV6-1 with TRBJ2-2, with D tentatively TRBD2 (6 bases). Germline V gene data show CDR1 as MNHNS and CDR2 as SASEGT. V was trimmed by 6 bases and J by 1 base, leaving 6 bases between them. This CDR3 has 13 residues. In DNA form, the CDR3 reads TGTGCCAGCAGGGGACTGAACACCGGGGAGCTGTTTTTT. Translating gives CASRGLNTGELFF.

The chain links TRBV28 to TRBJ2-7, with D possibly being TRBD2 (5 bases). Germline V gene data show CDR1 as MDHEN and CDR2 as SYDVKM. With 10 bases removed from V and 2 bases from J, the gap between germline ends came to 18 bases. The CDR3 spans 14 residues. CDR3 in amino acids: CATHTPAAAYEQYF. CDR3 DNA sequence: TGTGCCACCCATACCCCAGCGGCCGCCTACGAGCAGTACTTC.

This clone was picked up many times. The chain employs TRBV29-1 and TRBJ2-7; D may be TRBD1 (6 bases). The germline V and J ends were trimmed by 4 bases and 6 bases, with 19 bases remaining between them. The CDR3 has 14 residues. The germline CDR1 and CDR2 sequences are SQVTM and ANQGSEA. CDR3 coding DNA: TGCAGCGTTGGCGATGGACAGCGCTGGGGCGAGCAGTACTTC. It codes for CSVGDGQRWGEQYF.

DNA of the CDR3: TGTGCCAGCAGTGAGATAGCCCCTGGTGGCTACACCTTC. It yields the protein CASSEIAPGGYTF. The chain is built from TRBV2 and TRBJ1-2; no firm D call. V lost 3 bases and J lost 7, with 12 bases in between. Per germline, CDR1 SNHLY and CDR2 FYNNEI. This CDR3 spans 13 amino acids.

The CDR3 bases are TGTGCCAGCAGTCTACTAGTCAACACCGGGGAGCTGTTTTTT. Translation gives CASSLLVNTGELFF. This sequence joins TRBV27 and TRBJ2-2; the D gene is possibly TRBD2 (5 bases). The V and J ends lost 5 bases and 2 bases respectively, with 9 bases between them. The CDR3 totals 14 residues. Germline V CDR1 and CDR2: MNHEY, SMNVEV (reference sequence).

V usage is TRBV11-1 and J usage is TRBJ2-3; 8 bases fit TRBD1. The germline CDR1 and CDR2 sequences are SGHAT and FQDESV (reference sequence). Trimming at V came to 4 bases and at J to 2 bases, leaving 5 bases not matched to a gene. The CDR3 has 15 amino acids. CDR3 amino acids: CASSSRDRYTDTQYF. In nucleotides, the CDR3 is TGTGCCAGCAGCTCTCGGGACAGGTACACAGATACGCAGTATTTT.

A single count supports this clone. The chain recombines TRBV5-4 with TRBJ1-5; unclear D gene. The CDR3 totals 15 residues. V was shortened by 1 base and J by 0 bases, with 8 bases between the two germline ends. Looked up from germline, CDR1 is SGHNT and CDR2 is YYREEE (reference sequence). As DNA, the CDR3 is TGTGCCAGCAGCTTGCGGCCGAATAGCAATCAGCCCCAGCATTTT. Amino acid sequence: CASSLRPNSNQPQHF.

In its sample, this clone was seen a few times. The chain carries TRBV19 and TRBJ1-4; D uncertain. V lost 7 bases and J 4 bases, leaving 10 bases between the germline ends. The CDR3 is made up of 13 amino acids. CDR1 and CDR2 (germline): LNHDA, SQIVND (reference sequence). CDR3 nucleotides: TGTGCCAGTATGCGGCAATTTAATGAAAAACTGTTTTTT. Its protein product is CASMRQFNEKLFF.

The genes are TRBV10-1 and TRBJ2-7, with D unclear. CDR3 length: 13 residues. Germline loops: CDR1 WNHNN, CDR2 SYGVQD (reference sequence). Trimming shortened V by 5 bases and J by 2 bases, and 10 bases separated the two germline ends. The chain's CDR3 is CASSWTSTYEQYF. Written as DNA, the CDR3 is TGCGCCAGCAGTTGGACGTCTACCTACGAGCAGTACTTC.

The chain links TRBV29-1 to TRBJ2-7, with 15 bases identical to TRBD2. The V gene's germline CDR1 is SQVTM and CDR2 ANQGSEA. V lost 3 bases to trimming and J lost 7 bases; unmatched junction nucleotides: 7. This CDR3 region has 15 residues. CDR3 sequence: CSVDKGLAGGWEQYF. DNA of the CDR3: TGCAGCGTTGATAAGGGACTAGCGGGAGGTTGGGAGCAGTACTTC.

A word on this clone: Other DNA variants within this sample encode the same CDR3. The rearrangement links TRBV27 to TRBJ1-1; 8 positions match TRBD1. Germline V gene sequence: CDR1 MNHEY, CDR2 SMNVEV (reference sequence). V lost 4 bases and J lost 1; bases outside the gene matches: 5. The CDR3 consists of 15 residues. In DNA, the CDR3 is TGTGCCAGCAGTTCCGGACAGGGATGGAACACTGAAGCTTTCTTT. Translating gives CASSSGQGWNTEAFF.

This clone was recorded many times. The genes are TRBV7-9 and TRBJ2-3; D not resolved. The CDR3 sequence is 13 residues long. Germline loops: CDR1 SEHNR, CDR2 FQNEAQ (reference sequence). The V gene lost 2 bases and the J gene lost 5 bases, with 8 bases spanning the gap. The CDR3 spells CASSLSGIDTQYF. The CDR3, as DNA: TGTGCCAGCAGCTTATCAGGAATAGATACGCAGTATTTT.

The CDR3 loop is CSAAGYEQYF. The CDR3 nucleotides read TGCAGTGCCGCGGGCTACGAGCAGTACTTC. The J gene is TRBJ2-7, the V gene TRBV20-1, with D perhaps matching TRBD2 (5 bases). Germline V gene sequence: CDR1 DFQATT, CDR2 SNEGSKA (reference sequence). The V end was cut by 6 bases, the J end by 3 bases, with 6 bases between. The CDR3 contains 10 residues.

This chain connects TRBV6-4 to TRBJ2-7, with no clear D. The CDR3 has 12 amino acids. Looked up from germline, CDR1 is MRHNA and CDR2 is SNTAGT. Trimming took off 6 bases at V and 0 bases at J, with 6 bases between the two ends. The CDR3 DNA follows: TGTGCCAGCAGCCTCAGCTCCTACGAGCAGTACTTC. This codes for CASSLSSYEQYF.

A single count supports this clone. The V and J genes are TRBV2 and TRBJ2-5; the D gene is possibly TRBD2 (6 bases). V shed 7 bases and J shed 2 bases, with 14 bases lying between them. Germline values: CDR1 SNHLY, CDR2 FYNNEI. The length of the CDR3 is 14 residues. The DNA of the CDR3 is TGTGCCAGCAATTCCGGGACTCCGCAAGAGACCCAGTACTTC. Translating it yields CASNSGTPQETQYF.

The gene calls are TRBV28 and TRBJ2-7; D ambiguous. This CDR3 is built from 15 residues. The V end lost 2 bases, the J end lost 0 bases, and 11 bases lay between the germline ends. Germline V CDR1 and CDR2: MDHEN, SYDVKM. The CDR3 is CASSLRHRHSYEQYF. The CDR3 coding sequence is TGTGCCAGCAGTTTACGACACAGACACTCCTACGAGCAGTACTTC.